The 10 T cell receptor beta chains below all came from one sample that was sequenced in a study of shared clonotypes between healthy human individuals. The assay was immunoSEQ multiplex PCR, and TCRdb's table has in-frame clones only and misses some. The repertoire holds about 1.1 million clones, with 78% as singletons. Material for sequencing was memory CD4+ T cells from PBMCs. Subset of the sample: CD45RA-negative fraction. The receptors originated from a man younger than 35 in good health. Some clones in this sample may be carry-over from other donors' samples.

Here the CDR3 DNA reads TGTGCCAGCAGCAACACGGGGGCCGGCGCGCAGTATTTT. The encoded protein is CASSNTGAGAQYF. This chain links TRBV7-3 with TRBJ2-3; tentatively, D is TRBD1 or TRBD2 (6 bases each). V lost 5 bases, J lost 10 bases, and 16 bases lay in between. From germline, CDR1 is SGHTA and CDR2 FQGTGA. This CDR3 is 13 amino acids long.

This chain joins TRBV6-5 and TRBJ1-1; a weak D match, TRBD1 (5 bases). Between the trimmed V and J ends, which lost 8 bases and 5 bases, there was a span of 18 bases. The CDR3 covers 14 residues. Germline values: CDR1 MNHEY, CDR2 SVGAGI. The DNA of the CDR3 is TGTGCCAGCGGCACTTTACGGGAGGGGACTGAAGCTTTCTTT. This encodes CASGTLREGTEAFF.

V usage is TRBV2 and J usage is TRBJ2-7; D is unclear. This CDR3 spans 13 amino acids. Germline CDR1 is SNHLY and CDR2 is FYNNEI. Trimming took off 2 bases at V and 6 bases at J, with 11 bases between the two ends. The CDR3 here is CASSEIMWFEQYF. The CDR3 DNA is TGTGCCAGCAGTGAAATCATGTGGTTCGAGCAGTACTTC.

The chain carries TRBV5-1 and TRBJ1-2, with D uncertain. The germline V gene has CDR1 SGHRS and CDR2 YFSETQ. V was cut by 7 bases and J by 5 bases, with 18 bases left in between. This CDR3 region has 14 residues. The CDR3 nucleotides are TGCGCCAGCCGAGCCGGGGTGATAGGGTATGGCTACACCTTC. It specifies CASRAGVIGYGYTF.

J is TRBJ2-2 and V is TRBV28; 9 bases agree with TRBD1. The germline V gene encodes CDR1 MDHEN and CDR2 SYDVKM. Trimming cost V 3 bases and J 4 bases; bases outside gene matches: 3. The CDR3 consists of 15 residues. Here the CDR3 reads CASSFRTGVTGELFF. In DNA, the CDR3 is TGTGCCAGCAGTTTCAGGACAGGGGTCACCGGGGAGCTGTTTTTT. The complete variable domain, with remaining parts taken from reference TRBV28 and TRBJ2-2, reads DVKVTQSSRYLVKRTGEKVFLECVQDMDHENMFWYRQDPGLGLRLIYFSYDVKMKEKGDIPEGYSVSREKKERFSLILESASTNQTSMYLCASSFRTGVTGELFFGEGSRLTVL.

About this clone itself: This sample includes further DNA sequences coding for the same CDR3. The chain uses TRBV7-3 and TRBJ1-1, with 9 bases that match TRBD1. The junction had 8 bases not matched to a gene; V was cut back by 4 bases and J by 5 bases. The germline gives CDR1 SGHTA, CDR2 FQGTGA. The CDR3 spans 15 residues. The CDR3 region has the DNA TGTGCCAGCAGCTCAACCGGGACAGGGAATACTGAAGCTTTCTTT. It encodes CASSSTGTGNTEAFF.

Concerning this clone itself: One base separates it from a far larger clone, so it is likely a read error. The CDR3 reads CASSVSGSSYEQYF. CDR3 bases: TGTGCCAGCAGTGTTAGCGGGAGCTCCTACGAGCAGTACTTC. This sequence joins TRBV6-6 and TRBJ2-7; 9 bases line up with TRBD2. This CDR3 has 14 amino acids. V was clipped by 5 bases and J by 0 bases; unmatched bases: 2. Germline lookup yields CDR1 MNHNY and CDR2 SVGAGI (reference sequence).

This chain uses TRBV18 with TRBJ1-5; 10 bases are shared with TRBD1. The CDR3 totals 15 residues. Germline CDR1 KGHSH, CDR2 LQKENI. J was trimmed by 6 bases and V by 4 bases; bases with no gene match: 6. CDR3 protein: CASSLNGQGVQPQHF. Here the CDR3 DNA reads TGTGCCAGCTCACTGAACGGACAGGGGGTTCAGCCCCAGCATTTT.

The chain links TRBV18 to TRBJ1-1, with TRBD1 as a possible D gene (6 bases). The germline V gene has CDR1 KGHSH and CDR2 LQKENI. The germline V and J ends were trimmed by 3 bases and 4 bases, with 15 bases remaining between them. This CDR3 region has 15 residues. CDR3 amino acids: CASSPAGQGSTEAFF. CDR3 bases: TGTGCCAGCTCACCCGCTGGCCAGGGGAGCACTGAAGCTTTCTTT. The whole variable domain, filled in from reference TRBV18 and TRBJ1-1, reads NAGVMQNPRHLVRRRGQEARLRCSPMKGHSHVYWYRQLPEEGLKFMVYLQKENIIDESGMPKERFSAEFPKEGPSILRIQQVVRGDSAAYFCASSPAGQGSTEAFFGQGTRLTVV.

The CDR3 sequence is CASTAGTKNIQYF. In DNA, the CDR3 is TGTGCCAGCACGGCCGGGACCAAAAACATTCAGTACTTC. J is TRBJ2-4 and V is TRBV6-1; D may be TRBD2 (5 bases). The CDR3 length is 13 residues. CDR1 and CDR2 (germline): MNHNS, SASEGT. The ends were cut back, 7 bases at V and 2 bases at J, with 9 bases in the middle.